Listed below are T cell receptor beta chains from one sample, sequenced in a study of T cells after somatic rescue of genetic block. TCRdb keeps only in-frame clones here, not all; method: immunoSEQ multiplex PCR. The repertoire holds 70,000 to 95,000 clones, 85% to 90% seen once, with under 2% in the top ten. The sequencing sample was made of peripheral blood mononuclear cells (PBMCs). The receptors come from a woman between 18 and 29 years old. Each CDR3 is given with its conserved first and last residue. The order of the fields is V gene, CDR3 length, J gene, CDR3 protein.

>TRBV6-1|15|TRBJ2-2
CASSEGTLGPGELFF
>TRBV19|13|TRBJ2-2
CASRNIETGELFF
>TRBV19|16|TRBJ1-1
CASSTRSAMMNTEAFF
>TRBV28|16|TRBJ1-5
CASSYPGQILSQPQHF
>TRBV30|14|TRBJ1-4
CAWRKSGGNEKLFF
>TRBV28|14|TRBJ2-3
CASSYGTLTDTQYF
>TRBV5-6|15|TRBJ1-2
CASSLGPRGGYGYTF
>TRBV19|14|TRBJ2-6
CASSDGSGANVLTF
>TRBV11-2|13|TRBJ2-3
CASSLGGTDTQYF
>TRBV11-2|13|TRBJ2-1
CASSLDGLGEQFF
>TRBV27|15|TRBJ2-1
CASSFSVYGVYEQFF
>TRBV5-1|15|TRBJ1-6
CASSLISGGDSPLHF
>TRBV6-1|13|TRBJ1-1
CASSALPGGEAFF
>TRBV10-3|18|TRBJ1-1
CAISASAGWDGRNTEAFF
>TRBV6-1|17|TRBJ1-2
CASSEWTAISSNYGYTF
>TRBV2|14|TRBJ2-3
CASIGRATSHTQYF
>TRBV30|14|TRBJ2-1
CAWDSGIGYNEQFF
>TRBV6-5|13|TRBJ1-4
CATGDRPNEKLFF
>TRBV4-1|15|.
CASSQDLGGPYEQYF
>TRBV27|17|TRBJ2-1
CASSLPRTLLGYNEQFF
>TRBV11-2|17|TRBJ2-2
CASRLRKEGWDTGELFF
>TRBV28|15|TRBJ2-7
CASSPPGQISYEQYF
>TRBV6-1|14|TRBJ2-7
CASSRTGRSYEQYF
>TRBV5-1|14|TRBJ2-1
CASSPRGRTNEQFF
>TRBV4-3|17|TRBJ2-2
CASSLRGGGSVTGELFF
>TRBV27|11|TRBJ2-1
CASTSGLEQFF
>TRBV5-1|14|TRBJ2-7
CASSFFLSSYEQYF
>TRBV19|14|TRBJ1-1
CASSIGSGGYEAFF
>TRBV7-9|14|TRBJ2-1
CASSPEGWDNEQFF
>TRBV30|15|TRBJ1-1
CAWSDPRRGNTEAFF
>TRBV2|11|TRBJ2-7
CASSEGAEQYF
>TRBV19|13|TRBJ1-1
CATVTGTGFEAFF
>TRBV11-3|15|TRBJ2-2
CASSLVLGGTGELFF
>TRBV6-5|13|TRBJ2-2
CASSYTGRRELFF
>TRBV20-1|11|TRBJ2-1
CSAREDLEQFF
>TRBV6-5|11|TRBJ2-7
CASKEGFEQYF
>TRBV2|12|TRBJ1-4
CASKAQSEKLFF
>TRBV19|13|TRBJ1-5
CASSNRENQPQHF
>TRBV5-6|13|TRBJ1-1
CASSLVTATEAFF
>TRBV23-1|16|TRBJ2-1
CASSQLSGTSPNEQFF
>TRBV28|12|TRBJ2-7
CASSFQAGEQYF
>TRBV18|14|TRBJ1-5
CASSPLDGGQPQHF
>TRBV4-2|16|TRBJ2-7
CASSQEESGGSYEQYF
>TRBV4-2|14|TRBJ1-1
CASSHPLQWTEAFF
>TRBV9|13|TRBJ2-2
CASSVDNTGELFF
>TRBV4-3|15|TRBJ2-7
CASSQGASGNYEQYF
>TRBV10-3|16|TRBJ2-3
CASATGTSGRPDTQYF
>TRBV19|16|TRBJ2-2
CASRGGGARSSWELFF
>TRBV9|15|TRBJ2-1
CASSVAGQPYNEQFF
>TRBV2|13|TRBJ1-1
CASSEHLNTEAFF
>TRBV10-3|14|TRBJ1-5
CATRDRGSNQPQHF
>TRBV19|15|TRBJ2-3
CASSIGLAGVDTQYF
>TRBV4-2|17|TRBJ2-6
CASSQGQENSGANVLTF
>TRBV28|13|TRBJ2-7
CASGQGFAYEQYF
>TRBV5-1|16|TRBJ1-5
CASSLGSQAGNQPQHF
>TRBV4-3|13|TRBJ2-5
CASSQDMEETQYF
>TRBV29-1|11|TRBJ1-1
CSATGISEAFF
>TRBV10-3|12|TRBJ1-1
CAVNGVNTEAFF
>TRBV7-2|14|TRBJ1-1
CASRPISGDTEAFF